The TCR beta chain under discussion was sequenced for a study of shared clonotypes between healthy human individuals. The wider study: Three plates were used per donor for CD4 naive, three for CD4 memory, two for CD8 naive and one for CD8 memory. Study-level results: All-four-donor shared clonotypes had higher generation probabilities than non-shared clonotypes did. Researchers sampled only blood; tissue repertoires likely differ.

Per the germline V gene, CDR1 is MNHNY and CDR2 is SVGAGI (reference sequence). The V segment lost 8 bases and the J segment 5 bases; nucleotides outside the gene matches: 14. This CDR3 has 16 residues. Data came from immunoSEQ multiplex PCR; TCRdb stores just in-frame clones and leaves some out. In the table there are 2 million to 3 million clones, 80% to 95% of which are singletons. Within Nashville, Tennessee resided all donors, each a Caucasian adult. On this clone itself: Its target is not known.

The sample was naive CD4+ T cells from PBMCs. The sample's subset: CD45RA+ positively selected. The V and J genes are TRBV6-6 and TRBJ2-5, with 10 positions matching TRBD1. The source of this sequence is a man aged 18 to 29 in good health. Some clones in this sample may be carry-over from other donors' samples. The CDR3 spells CASVRDRGHTGETQYF. CDR3 DNA: TGTGCCAGCGTCCGGGACAGGGGCCATACTGGGGAGACCCAGTACTTC.